Presented here are 3 T cell receptor beta chains from one specimen sequenced in a study of chronic HIV infection and antiretroviral therapy. TCRdb passed the 5' RACE reads through MiXCR, listing each CDR3 protein once. Here the sample spans approximately 30,000 distinct CDR3 sequences, around 9% being singletons. Material: peripheral blood. These receptors originate from an adult who had HIV and had not received antiretroviral therapy, or was an uninfected healthy control (not recorded which).

This clonotype was counted only a few times. The CDR3 loop is CASSPGQNTEAFF. Written as DNA, the CDR3 is TGTGCCAGCAGCCCCGGGCAGAACACTGAAGCTTTCTTT. The chain joins TRBV5-5 to TRBJ1-1; the D is unclear. The V end lost 4 bases, the J end lost 1 base, and 8 bases lay between the germline ends. CDR1 is SGHKS, CDR2 YYEKEE, per germline (reference sequence). The CDR3 consists of 13 residues.

The table lists this clonotype with a few counts. The rearrangement joins TRBV25-1 to TRBJ2-4, with a possible D match to TRBD2 (5 bases). This CDR3 is 19 amino acids long. The ends were cut back, 2 bases at V and 3 bases at J, with 23 bases in the middle. CDR1 is MGHDK, CDR2 SYGVNS, per germline. In DNA, the CDR3 is TGTGCCAGCAGTGAAACGAGGGTAGGGTCCCAGTCTGGCAAAAACATTCAGTACTTC. Protein sequence: CASSETRVGSQSGKNIQYF.

This clonotype came up many times. The chain is built from TRBV2 and TRBJ2-1, with TRBD1 matching 8 bases. The V gene's germline CDR1 is SNHLY and CDR2 FYNNEI. V lost 7 bases, J lost 2 bases, and 7 bases stayed unmatched. CDR3 length: 15 amino acids. The CDR3 DNA reads as TGTGCCAGCACTTTCGACAGGGGACCCTACAATGAGCAGTTCTTC. Translated, it gives CASTFDRGPYNEQFF.